This T cell receptor (beta chain) was sequenced for a study of blood T cell repertoires in COVID-19 (dated by TCRdb to the early 2020s). Study-level background: The collaborator samples originated in the United States, Italy and Spain and spanned the acute and convalescent phases of COVID-19. The material from the prospective study consisted of cDNA or gDNA derived from T cells, B-cell-depleted T cells, or PBMCs. The dataset comprised deeply sampled blood TCRbeta repertoires from subjects exposed to, actively infected with, or recovered from COVID-19. The repertoires were released in a freely available public database meant as a resource for research on the immune response to SARS-CoV-2. Samples were obtained from the ongoing ImmuneRACE study (first 160 participants) and from 1,200 or so subjects provided by 6 global collaborators. Nearly every sample came with metadata listing a de-identified subject ID, COVID-19 status, age in years and sex. Where available, HLA class I and class II types were obtained from metadata supplied by the sample provider rather than from assay-based typing. Overall study results and their limits: The quantity of clinical and demographic metadata differed by source and by participant and was supplied without curation.

The immunoSEQ Assay, a bias-controlled multiplex PCR, was used to amplify TCRbeta CDR3 regions from genomic DNA. The authors' pipeline ran thus. Nucleated cell counts per sample were estimated from amplification of reference gene primers within the assay. To quantify the absolute abundance of each unique TCRbeta CDR3 rearrangement, sequence reads were collapsed and filtered. For each sample, productive Simpson clonality was calculated as the square root of Simpson's diversity index across productive rearrangements. What TCRdb holds here is the immuneACCESS table cut down to in-frame rearrangements. Part of the clones is not present; checked against another copy, under half of the missing clones reflect an unresolved V gene, and the others are unexplained. V, J and clone size are taken as reported in that table, and D and trimming were inferred from the DNA itself. A total of 75,000 to 95,000 clones appear in this sample, roughly 85% of them only once. Approximately 20% of the sample is in the top ten clones.

Note on this clone: Its antigen is unknown. No much larger clonotype is one base removed from it; base qualities were not supplied.

The trim is 5 bases for V and 13 bases for J, with a gap of 11 bases between the germline ends. From its cysteine to its phenylalanine, the CDR3 spans 11 amino acids. This entry keeps only the CDR3 DNA: 33 bases, framed from base 1. At one collaborating source in Seattle, patients were enrolled during active infection and were followed longitudinally through the course of disease. Collaborating institutions collected whole blood in K2EDTA tubes following their own protocols. Collaborator samples were shipped for TCRbeta analysis as frozen whole blood, isolated PBMCs, or DNA extracted from either sample type.

The sample comprised peripheral blood. The chain was built from TRBV12-3 or TRBV12-4 and TRBJ1-4; perhaps TRBD1 is the D gene, with 5 bases matching. This TCR was recovered from a woman aged 60 to 75 with COVID-19, enrolled during active disease. Read as DNA, the sequence is TGTGCCAGCAGTACGGGGGTGAGACTGTTTTTT. This gives the protein CASSTGVRLFF.